The entry below describes one T cell receptor (beta chain). Other DNA sequences in this specimen translate into the identical CDR3. Both subsets, CD45RA+ naive and CD45RA-negative memory, were split from the CD4+ cells. CDR1 and CDR2 from the germline V gene are SGHVS and FNYEAQ. Unmatched junction bases numbered 2, after V lost 1 base and J lost 0 bases. This CDR3 spans 15 amino acids. The source of the sample is a study of shared clonotypes between healthy human individuals. Study-wide context: CD4 naive and memory got three plates each, CD8 naive two, CD8 memory one.

Assay: immunoSEQ multiplex PCR; the TCRdb copy retains only in-frame clones and omits some. Of some 2.4 million clones in the sample, roughly 93% were seen once. This receptor was obtained from a young man in good health. Some clones in this sample may be carry-over from other donors' samples. The sequenced material came from naive CD4+ T cells from PBMCs. Noted subset: CD45RA+ positively selected. The rearrangement uses TRBV7-6 and TRBJ1-1; 7 positions match TRBD1. The CDR3 sequence is CASSLGGTVNTEAFF. The CDR3 coding sequence is TGTGCCAGCAGCTTAGGCGGGACAGTGAACACTGAAGCTTTCTTT.